What follows describes a single T cell receptor (beta chain). The data originate from a study of blood T cells in healthy people across ages. This CDR3 comprises 14 residues. Trimming removed 4 bases from V and 3 bases from J, with 10 bases in between. The germline CDR1 and CDR2 sequences are LGHDT and YNNKEL (reference sequence). Every sample yielded at least 6.5 million isolated PBMCs. The second PCR ran roughly 6 to 11 cycles with a sample-barcoded 5' primer and J-beta primers. Via MiXCR, TCRdb re-called the 5' RACE reads, giving one row per CDR3 protein. The repertoire holds fewer than 2,000,000 distinct CDR3 sequences, with roughly two fifths as singletons.

Material for sequencing was blood. The receptor was isolated from a human donor in good health. The chain carries TRBV3-1 and TRBJ2-1; D is unclear. CDR3 sequence: CASSLAQVYNEQFF. The CDR3, as DNA: TGTGCCAGCAGCCTCGCTCAGGTCTACAATGAGCAGTTCTTC.